Included here is one T cell receptor (beta chain) sequence, with context. The V segment lost 0 bases and the J segment 3 bases; nucleotides outside the gene matches: 16. This CDR3 spans 21 amino acids. In germline, CDR1 is LNHNV, CDR2 YYDKDF (reference sequence). This sample was taken from a study of T cell changes during pregnancy in multiple sclerosis. Produced via immunoSEQ multiplex PCR; TCRdb's table is partial and in-frame only. The table includes about 60,000 clones, about 92% detected once. The chain links TRBV15 to TRBJ2-2; 10 bases are a match to TRBD2. The clonotype comes from a female donor with multiple sclerosis, enrolled in a pregnancy study. This specimen was peripheral blood, taken in the first trimester of pregnancy. The CDR3 DNA follows: TGTGCCACCAGCAGAGATATTAGTATGCTAGCGGGAGTGTCTGACACCGGGGAGCTGTTTTTT. Translation gives CATSRDISMLAGVSDTGELFF.